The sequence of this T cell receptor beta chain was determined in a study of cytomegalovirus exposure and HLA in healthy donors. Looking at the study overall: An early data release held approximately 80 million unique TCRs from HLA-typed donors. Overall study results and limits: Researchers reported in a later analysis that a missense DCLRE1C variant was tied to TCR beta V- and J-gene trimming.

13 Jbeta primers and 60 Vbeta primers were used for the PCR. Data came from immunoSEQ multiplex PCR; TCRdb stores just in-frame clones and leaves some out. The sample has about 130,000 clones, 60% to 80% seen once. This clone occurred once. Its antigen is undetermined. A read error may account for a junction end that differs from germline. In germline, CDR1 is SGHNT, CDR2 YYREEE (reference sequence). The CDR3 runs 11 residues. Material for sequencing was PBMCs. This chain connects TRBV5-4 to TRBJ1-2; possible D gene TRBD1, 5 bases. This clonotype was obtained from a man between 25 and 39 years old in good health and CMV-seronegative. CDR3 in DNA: TGTGCCGCACTCGAAGGGGTCAGGACCCTCTTC. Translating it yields CAALEGVRTLF.